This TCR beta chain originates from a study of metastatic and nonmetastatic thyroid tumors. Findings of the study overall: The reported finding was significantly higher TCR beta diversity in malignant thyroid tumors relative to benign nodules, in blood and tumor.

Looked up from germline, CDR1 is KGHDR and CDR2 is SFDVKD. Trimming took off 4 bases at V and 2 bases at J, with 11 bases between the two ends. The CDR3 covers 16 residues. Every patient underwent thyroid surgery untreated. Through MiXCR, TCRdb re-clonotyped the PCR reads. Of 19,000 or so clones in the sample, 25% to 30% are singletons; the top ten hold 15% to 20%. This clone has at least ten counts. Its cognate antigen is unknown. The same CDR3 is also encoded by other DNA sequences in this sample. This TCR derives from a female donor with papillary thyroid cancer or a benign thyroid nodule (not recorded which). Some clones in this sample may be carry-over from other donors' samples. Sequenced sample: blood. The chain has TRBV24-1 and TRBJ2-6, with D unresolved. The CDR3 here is CATSDNLGPGANVLTF. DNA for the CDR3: TGTGCCACCAGTGACAATTTGGGCCCTGGGGCCAACGTCCTGACTTTC.